This T cell receptor (beta chain) was captured by sequencing in a study of early T cells in non-severe SARS-CoV-2 infection. Study in general: Chains were unpaired, as sequencing was done on bulk RNA from unsorted whole blood.

J lost 14 bases, V lost 5 bases, and 21 bases had no gene match. The CDR3 length is 16 residues. The germline V gene encodes CDR1 SGHTA and CDR2 FQGNSA. Attachment of unique molecular identifiers was made to individual cDNA molecules. One entry per CDR3 protein results from TCRdb running MiXCR on the 5' RACE reads. The sample carries about 59,000 distinct CDR3 sequences, more than 10% recorded once. Material: whole blood. This chain uses TRBV7-2 with TRBJ2-1; 7 bases match TRBD1. This sequence was found in an adult who was a healthcare worker with PCR-confirmed SARS-CoV-2 infection or an uninfected control (not recorded which). This CDR3 is CASSPSGGQVQFSEFF. In DNA, the CDR3 is TGTGCCAGCAGCCCTAGTGGAGGACAGGTCCAATTTAGCGAGTTCTTC. Together with reference TRBV7-2 and TRBJ2-1, the CDR3 gives the full variable domain: GAGVSQSPSNKVTEKGKDVELRCDPISGHTALYWYRQSLGQGLEFLIYFQGNSAPDKSGLPSDRFSAERTGGSVSTLTIQRTQQEDSAVYLCASSPSGGQVQFSEFFGPGTRLTVL.